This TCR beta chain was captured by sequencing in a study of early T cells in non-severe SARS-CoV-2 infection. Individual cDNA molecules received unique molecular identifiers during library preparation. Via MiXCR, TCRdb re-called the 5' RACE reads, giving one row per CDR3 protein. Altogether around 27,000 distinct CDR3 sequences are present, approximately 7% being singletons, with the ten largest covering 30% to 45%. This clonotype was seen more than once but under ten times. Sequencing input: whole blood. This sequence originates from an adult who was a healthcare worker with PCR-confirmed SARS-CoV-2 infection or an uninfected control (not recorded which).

This CDR3 reads CASSPNGRSNTEAFF. The CDR3 nucleotides are TGTGCCAGCAGCCCCAACGGTCGGTCCAACACTGAAGCTTTCTTT. This rearrangement joins TRBV7-3 to TRBJ1-1, with no clear D. This CDR3 has 15 amino acids. Germline V gene lookup returns CDR1 SGHTA and CDR2 FQGTGA. The germline V and J ends were trimmed by 5 bases and 2 bases, with 15 bases remaining between them.